The subject of this entry is one T cell receptor beta chain. It lacks a known antigen. No per-base quality is available; no much larger clone lies one base away. The CDR3 covers 15 residues, taking in both the cysteine and the phenylalanine. Only the CDR3 DNA stays, 45 bases, in frame from base 1. CDR1 and CDR2 are drawn from the germline V gene: MGHRA, YSYEKL. V loses 1 base, J loses 7 bases, and the germline ends lie 14 bases apart. Library generation was performed with the immunoSEQ multiplex PCR assay. From the authors' description of their analysis: A statistical classification framework was built to diagnose cytomegalovirus status from the catalog of TCR beta chain sequences. TCRdb retrieved this table from immuneACCESS and kept in-frame rearrangements only. Not all clones are present; in checked studies, unresolved V genes account for under half, and no reason is known for the remainder. V, J and clone size derive from that table, while D and trimming were established from the DNA sequence. This sample holds 80,000 or so clones; 85% to 95% were observed only once. Of the sample, 0.6% to 0.7% is held by the ten largest clones.

The donors belonged to the validation cohort of 120 subjects, which was separate from the roughly 680-subject first cohort. These data are taken from a study of cytomegalovirus exposure and HLA in healthy donors (dated by TCRdb to 2015 to 2018). Study-level background: A later analysis indicated that the 120 validation repertoires were generated on the platform also employed for the roughly 730 repertoires of the first cohort. The study aimed to test whether cataloging public T cell receptors could reveal signatures of past pathogen exposure. In addition to the first cohort of about 650 subjects, a separate validation cohort of approximately 120 different subjects was used. The study combined high-throughput TCR immunosequencing, statistical association of individual TCRs with disease status, and machine learning to predict cytomegalovirus infection status.

What the research found in general, with its limitations: A total of fewer than 200 TCR beta chains were listed by the study as associated with cytomegalovirus. While some public TCRs were present in many individuals, most TCR sequences turned up only very rarely across donors. The authors suggested that the approach could potentially be extended to other disease states and immunological phenotypes. In a later analysis, TCRs clustered in the first cohort were found to also tend to co-occur in the roughly 120 validation repertoires, with 90% to 95% of cluster scores above 0. All 120 or so repertoires were used to score co-occurrence in the validation cohort in a later analysis, because that analysis had no HLA typing for the cohort. Cytomegalovirus status was reported to be diagnosed by the classifier with high specificity and sensitivity in both the original and validation cohorts. In vitro tests confirmed that a few of the cytomegalovirus-associated TCR beta chains recognize cytomegalovirus antigens.

The sequence was collected from a woman between 18 and 29 years old in good health and CMV-seronegative. The rearranged chain carries TRBV4-1 and TRBJ2-4; TRBD1 could be the D gene, as 6 bases match. The sequenced material came from PBMCs. The DNA sequence is as follows: TGCGCCAGCAGCCAAGGGCCACAGGGAGAGAACATTCAGTACTTC. This codes for CASSQGPQGENIQYF.